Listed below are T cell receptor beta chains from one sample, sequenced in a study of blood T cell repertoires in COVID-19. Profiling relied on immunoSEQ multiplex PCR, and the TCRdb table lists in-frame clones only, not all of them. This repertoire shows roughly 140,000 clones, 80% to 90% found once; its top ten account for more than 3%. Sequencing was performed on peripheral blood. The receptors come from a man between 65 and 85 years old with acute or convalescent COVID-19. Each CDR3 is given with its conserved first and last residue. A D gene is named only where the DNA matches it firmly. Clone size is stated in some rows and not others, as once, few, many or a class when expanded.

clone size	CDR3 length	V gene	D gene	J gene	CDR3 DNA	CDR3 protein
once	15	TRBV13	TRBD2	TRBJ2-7	TGTGCCAGCAGCCCCCCGGGACTAGTAGGTTACGAGCAGTACTTC	CASSPPGLVGYEQYF
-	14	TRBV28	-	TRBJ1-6	TGTGCCAGCAGTTTGTCTACGGAGAATTCACCCCTCCACTTT	CASSLSTENSPLHF
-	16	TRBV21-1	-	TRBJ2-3	TGTGCCAGCAGCTTTGGGACTAGCGGGAGCACAGATACGCAGTATTTT	CASSFGTSGSTDTQYF
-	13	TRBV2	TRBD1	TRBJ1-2	TGTGCCAGCGGATGGACAGGAGTAGGAGGCTACACCTTC	CASGWTGVGGYTF
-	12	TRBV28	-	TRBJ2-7	TGTGCCAGCTGGACAGTTTCCTACGAGCAGTACTTC	CASWTVSYEQYF
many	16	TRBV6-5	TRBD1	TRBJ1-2	TGTGCCAGCAGTTACTCTAGGACAGGGGGCGGCTATGGCTACACCTTC	CASSYSRTGGGYGYTF
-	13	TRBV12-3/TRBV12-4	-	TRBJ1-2	TGTGCCAGCAGTTTACGGGGGACGAATGGCTACACCTTC	CASSLRGTNGYTF
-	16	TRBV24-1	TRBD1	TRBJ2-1	TGTGCCACCAGTGATCTCGGAAGGGGGCTGGGGAATGAGCAGTTCTTC	CATSDLGRGLGNEQFF
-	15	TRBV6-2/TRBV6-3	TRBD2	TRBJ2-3	TGTGCCAGCAGTTACGCAGCGGGATTCACAGATACGCAGTATTTT	CASSYAAGFTDTQYF
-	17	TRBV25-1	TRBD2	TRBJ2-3	TGTGCCAGCAGTAGGGCTAGCGGGAGTATAGTAGCAGATACGCAGTATTTT	CASSRASGSIVADTQYF
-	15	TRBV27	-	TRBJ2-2	TGTGCCAGCAGTTCTACAGGGAAGGCCACCGGGGAGCTGTTTTTT	CASSSTGKATGELFF
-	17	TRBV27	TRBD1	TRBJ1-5	TGTGCCAGCAGTTTATTGGGACAGGGGGCCAGTAATCAGCCCCAGCATTTT	CASSLLGQGASNQPQHF
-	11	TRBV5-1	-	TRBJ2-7	TGCGCCAGCAGGCTGTTGGCAGAGCAGTACTTC	CASRLLAEQYF
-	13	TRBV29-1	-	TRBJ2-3	TGCAGCGTTGCCTCGACAGGTCCAGATACGCAGTATTTT	CSVASTGPDTQYF
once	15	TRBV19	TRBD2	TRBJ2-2	TGTGCCAGTAGTCGCATCGCGGGAGGTAGCGGGGAGCTGTTTTTT	CASSRIAGGSGELFF
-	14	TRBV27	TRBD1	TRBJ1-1	TGTGCCAGCAGTTTTCACAGGGGAACCACTGAAGCTTTCTTT	CASSFHRGTTEAFF
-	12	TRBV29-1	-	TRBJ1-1	TGCAGCGGGGGCTCAGGGAACACTGAAGCTTTCTTT	CSGGSGNTEAFF
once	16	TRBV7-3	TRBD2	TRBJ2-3	TGTGCCAGCAGCTTACTAGCGGGAGTGGGCACAGATACGCAGTATTTT	CASSLLAGVGTDTQYF
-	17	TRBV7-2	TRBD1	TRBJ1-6	TGTGCCAGCAGCTTAAAGGGGCAGGGGGCTATTAATTCACCCCTCCACTTT	CASSLKGQGAINSPLHF
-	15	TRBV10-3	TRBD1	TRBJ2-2	TGTGCCATCAGCCGCGACAGGGGGCCTACCGGGGAGCTGTTTTTT	CAISRDRGPTGELFF
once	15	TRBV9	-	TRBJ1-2	TGTGCCAGCAGCGTAGGGGGGCTGGGCCCCCATGGCTACACCTTC	CASSVGGLGPHGYTF
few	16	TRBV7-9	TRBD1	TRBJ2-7	TGTGCCAGCAGCTTTAAGGGACAGCCGAACCACTACGAGCAGTACTTC	CASSFKGQPNHYEQYF
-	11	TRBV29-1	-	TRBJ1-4	TGCAGCGTTGAAAGCTCTGAAAAACTGTTTTTT	CSVESSEKLFF
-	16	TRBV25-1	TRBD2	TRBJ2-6	TGTGCCAGCAGTGTCGGGACTAACTCTGGGGCCAACGTCCTGACTTTC	CASSVGTNSGANVLTF
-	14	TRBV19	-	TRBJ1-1	TGTGCCAGTAGTATAGAGGCAGGGAACACTGAAGCTTTCTTT	CASSIEAGNTEAFF
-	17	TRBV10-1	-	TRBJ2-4	TGCGCCAAACAAGGGGCAGGGGTCGTTTTCGCCAAAAACATTCAGTACTTC	CAKQGAGVVFAKNIQYF
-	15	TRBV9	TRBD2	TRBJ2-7	TGTGCCAGCAGCGTAACTAGCGGGGGGCCCTACGAGCAGTACTTC	CASSVTSGGPYEQYF
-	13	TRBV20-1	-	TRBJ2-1	TGCAGTGCTAGTAAGGTGTGGGCCAATGAGCAGTTCTTC	CSASKVWANEQFF
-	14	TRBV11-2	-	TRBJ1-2	TGTGCCAGCAGCCTCGGGACACCAGCCGGTGGCTACACCTTC	CASSLGTPAGGYTF
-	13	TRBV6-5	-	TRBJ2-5	TGTGCCAGCAGAAAACTAGTACAAGAGACCCAGTACTTC	CASRKLVQETQYF
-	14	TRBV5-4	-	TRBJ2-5	TGTGCCAGCAGCATCTTCAACAGTCAGGAGACCCAGTACTTC	CASSIFNSQETQYF
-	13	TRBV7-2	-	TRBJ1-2	TGTGCCAGCAGCTTCAAGGGGCGTAGTGGCTACACCTTC	CASSFKGRSGYTF
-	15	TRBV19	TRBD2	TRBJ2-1	TGTGCCAGTCGCACACTAGCGGGAGTCCGCAATGAGCAGTTCTTC	CASRTLAGVRNEQFF
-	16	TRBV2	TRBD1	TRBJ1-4	TGTGCCAGCAGTCCCGGGACAGCCCCAACTAATGAAAAACTGTTTTTT	CASSPGTAPTNEKLFF
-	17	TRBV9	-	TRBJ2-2	TGTGCCAGCAGCGTAGCTCGGCAGCGGGTAAACACCGGGGAGCTGTTTTTT	CASSVARQRVNTGELFF
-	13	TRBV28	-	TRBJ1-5	TGTGCCAGCAAAATCGGGATTGATCAGCCCCAGCATTTT	CASKIGIDQPQHF
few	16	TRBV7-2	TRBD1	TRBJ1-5	TGTGCCAGCAGCTTCCGATTCGGGACAGGCAATCAGCCCCAGCATTTT	CASSFRFGTGNQPQHF
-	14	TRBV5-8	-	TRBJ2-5	TGTGCCAGCAGCCGTGGGGGGACTGGGGAGACCCAGTACTTC	CASSRGGTGETQYF
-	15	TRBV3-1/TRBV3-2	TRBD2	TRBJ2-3	TGTGCCAGCGGCGTAGGGACTAGCGTCACAGATACGCAGTATTTT	CASGVGTSVTDTQYF
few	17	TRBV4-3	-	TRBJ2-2	TGCGCCAGCAGCCAAGATAGTCGCCAGGGGGGCACCGGGGAGCTGTTTTTT	CASSQDSRQGGTGELFF